The rows below give T cell receptor beta chains drawn from one sample of a study of regulatory and conventional T cells in RAG deficiency. The repertoire was sequenced with immunoSEQ multiplex PCR; TCRdb's copy has only in-frame clones and lacks some. The sample shows over 7,000 clones, more than 75% of them seen only once. These data also featured in a second study, about regulatory T cells.

Source material: CD127- CD25+ CD4+ Tregs sorted from blood. The origin of the receptors is a human donor in good health. The CDR3 runs from the conserved cysteine through the conserved F or W. The order of the fields is CDR3 protein, clone size, V gene. Some rows have no size entry. The others give once, few or many, or a class for an expanded clone.

CDR3: CASRRRASGNTIYF
size: -
V: TRBV7-2

CDR3: CASSSSGIYGYTF
size: -
V: TRBV5-1

CDR3: CATSRDWGTNQPQHF
size: -
V: TRBV15

CDR3: CASSAGFQPQHF
size: -
V: TRBV2

CDR3: CASSLGRGRVLSSDRGQANYGYTF
size: -
V: TRBV13

CDR3: CASSPQLAGGGETQYF
size: -
V: TRBV7-2

CDR3: CASSLYGQGEAFF
size: -
V: TRBV6-5

CDR3: CASSPHRGGARNTIYF
size: -
V: TRBV18

CDR3: CASSDSQGRAFF
size: -
V: TRBV10-1

CDR3: CATSRTLSGGGGVYEQFF
size: -
V: TRBV15

CDR3: CASTGDRGSHEQFF
size: -
V: TRBV2

CDR3: CASRGTVNYGYTF
size: -
V: TRBV19

CDR3: CASSRGQGYGYTF
size: -
V: TRBV7-2

CDR3: CASSYSTGTGKPFF
size: -
V: TRBV6-5

CDR3: CASSLAEDVGYTF
size: -
V: TRBV7-2

CDR3: CASSQDSGTSGAKNIQYF
size: -
V: TRBV4-2

CDR3: CASSQGFGETQYF
size: -
V: TRBV4-1

CDR3: CASSSGETGNTIYF
size: -
V: TRBV5-1

CDR3: CAWRRYQETQYF
size: -
V: TRBV30

CDR3: CASSYGSGNTGELFF
size: -
V: TRBV6-6

CDR3: CSVQGANQPQHF
size: -
V: TRBV29-1

CDR3: CASSPRQETAKNIQYF
size: -
V: TRBV18

CDR3: CASSERLAGGPGETQYF
size: -
V: TRBV6-1

CDR3: CASRPLRDRGHGYTF
size: -
V: TRBV6-5

CDR3: CASSQGTSGGRRTDTQYF
size: -
V: TRBV5-4

CDR3: CASSYSIVLDTEAFF
size: few
V: TRBV6-5

CDR3: CASSPGNERDGYTF
size: -
V: TRBV9

CDR3: CASSVGGGDTEAFF
size: -
V: TRBV9

CDR3: CASSLGHYENTGELFF
size: -
V: TRBV5-5

CDR3: CASSLGDSSNQPQHF
size: once
V: TRBV5-1

CDR3: CSGQGLAGKNEQFF
size: -
V: TRBV29-1

CDR3: CASSQAAGGNTIYF
size: once
V: TRBV5-5

CDR3: CASSYSRTTYEQYF
size: -
V: TRBV6-5

CDR3: CASSFLGGLNTEAFF
size: -
V: TRBV5-6

CDR3: CASSLRTGYGYTF
size: -
V: TRBV5-6

CDR3: CASSQDLGRQGRYEQYF
size: -
V: TRBV4-1

CDR3: CASSQSTKSSGNTIYF
size: -
V: TRBV23-1

CDR3: CASSQGDSSRGGQFF
size: once
V: TRBV4-2

CDR3: CASSLEQGRNQPQHF
size: -
V: TRBV7-2

CDR3: CASSEESGQYF
size: -
V: TRBV6-1

CDR3: CASSIGGQGTYGYTF
size: -
V: TRBV19